One TCR beta chain is described in this entry. This table comes from immunoSEQ multiplex PCR, and its TCRdb copy is limited to in-frame clones, with some not included. The repertoire holds around 91,000 clones, around 85% seen once, with 9.5% to 15% in the top ten. V was pared by 7 bases and J by 4 bases, with 13 bases between. This CDR3 has 13 amino acids. Germline V gene lookup returns CDR1 SQVTM and CDR2 ANQGSEA. The sample is drawn from a study of blood T cell repertoires in COVID-19. Overall study context: Nucleic acid was either cDNA or gDNA, and it came from T cells, B-cell-depleted T cells, or PBMCs.

Sequenced sample: peripheral blood. The clonotype was recovered from a human donor in a cohort sampled during active COVID-19. The chain carries TRBV29-1 and TRBJ2-2; the D gene is possibly TRBD1 (5 bases). This CDR3 is CSAPLRGTGELFF. CDR3 DNA: TGCAGCGCCCCCCTAAGGGGCACCGGGGAGCTGTTTTTT.